This record covers a single T cell receptor (beta chain). The data stem from a study of blood T cell repertoires in COVID-19. Study details: Whether acute or convalescent, the COVID-19 samples came from the United States, Italy and Spain. T cells, B-cell-depleted T cells, or PBMCs provided the cDNA or gDNA that served as material.

Original processing methods: For nucleated cells, counts were estimated from reference gene primer amplification. TCRdb keeps only in-frame clones here, not all; method: immunoSEQ multiplex PCR. V and J calls and clone size are as listed in that table; D and trimming were resolved from the DNA. Counted here are tens of thousands of clones, roughly nine tenths occurring once; the ten biggest clones make up more than 7.5%. The sequenced sample was peripheral blood. This sequence originates from a man aged 25 to 45 with active or convalescent COVID-19.

CDR3 sequence reads: CASSLVREVETQYF. The CDR3 DNA follows: TGCGCCAGCAGCTTGGTGAGGGAGGTGGAGACCCAGTACTTC. The chain uses TRBV5-1 and TRBJ2-5, with D perhaps TRBD2 (6 bases). CDR1 SGHRS and CDR2 YFSETQ come from the germline V gene. The CDR3 is made up of 14 amino acids. Trimming stripped 0 bases from V and 5 bases from J, with 11 bases between.